This T cell receptor (beta chain) was sequenced for a study of cytomegalovirus exposure and HLA in healthy donors. Whole-study context: Falling in the Caucasian-associated ancestry cluster were about 82% of 398 genotyped donors.

The CDR3 has 18 amino acids. V shed 0 bases and J 2 bases; nucleotides not matched to a gene: 7. The germline gives CDR1 MNHNS, CDR2 SASEGT. Both 60 Vbeta primers and 13 Jbeta primers went into the PCR. The protocol was immunoSEQ multiplex PCR, while the TCRdb copy is restricted to in-frame clones and leaves out a portion. The sample has 150,000 to 200,000 clones, approximately 86% seen once. Findings and caveats of the study: Later examination showed HLA-associated TCR beta chains had greater clonal expansion than equally common others. In vitro experiments confirmed that three CMV-associated chains were specific for CMV antigens.

A note on this clone: The antigen remains unidentified.

The sequence derives from a woman aged 18-30 years in good health and CMV-seronegative. This rearrangement joins TRBV6-1 to TRBJ2-3; 11 positions agree with TRBD2. Sequenced: PBMCs. CDR3 sequence: CASSEARVAGGPTDTQYF. CDR3 nucleotides: TGTGCCAGCAGTGAAGCGCGGGTAGCGGGGGGGCCCACAGATACGCAGTATTTT.